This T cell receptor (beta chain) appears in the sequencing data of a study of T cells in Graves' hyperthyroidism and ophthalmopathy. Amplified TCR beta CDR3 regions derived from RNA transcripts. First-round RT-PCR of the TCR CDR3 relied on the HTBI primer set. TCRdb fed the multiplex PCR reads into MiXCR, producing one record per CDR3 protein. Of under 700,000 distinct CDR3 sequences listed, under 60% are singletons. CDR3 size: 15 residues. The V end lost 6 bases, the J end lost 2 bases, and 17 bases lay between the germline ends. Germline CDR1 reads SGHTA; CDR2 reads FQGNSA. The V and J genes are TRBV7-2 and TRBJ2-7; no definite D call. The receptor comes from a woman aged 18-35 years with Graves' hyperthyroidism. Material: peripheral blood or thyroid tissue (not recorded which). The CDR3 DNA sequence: TGTGCCAGCAGTTACCTGGCTCAAGAAGCCTACGAGCAGTACTTC. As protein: CASSYLAQEAYEQYF.